The next 7 T cell receptor beta chains were all read from a single sample in a study of TIL therapy for anti-PD-1-resistant metastatic lung cancer. The immunoSEQ assay was v3. Some clones are missing from TCRdb's copy, which holds only in-frame ones; the method was immunoSEQ multiplex PCR. The profile shows 7,000 to 9,000 clones, around 74% of them singletons. Time point given: pre-treatment sample, taken before nivolumab and TIL therapy. The tumor samples were excised metastases, mostly pleural nodules or supraclavicular lymph nodes. The material sequenced was tumor tissue, taken at baseline. Receptors were obtained from a person aged 25 to 80 with non-small cell lung cancer.

The chain carries TRBV7-2 and TRBJ2-7, with a tentative D call TRBD1 (6 bases). This CDR3 has 14 residues. Deletions cut 5 bases from V and 3 bases from J, with 14 bases between. Per germline, CDR1 SGHTA and CDR2 FQGNSA. The CDR3 region is CASSPTGQGYEQYF. The CDR3 DNA follows: TGTGCCAGCAGCCCGACGGGACAAGGCTACGAGCAGTACTTC. The variable domain in full, completed from reference TRBV7-2 and TRBJ2-7, reads GAGVSQSPSNKVTEKGKDVELRCDPISGHTALYWYRQSLGQGLEFLIYFQGNSAPDKSGLPSDRFSAERTGGSVSTLTIQRTQQEDSAVYLCASSPTGQGYEQYFGPGTRLTVT.

The J gene is TRBJ2-7, the V gene TRBV4-1, with a weak D call TRBD1 (6 bases). The CDR3 consists of 15 residues. The germline gives CDR1 MGHRA, CDR2 YSYEKL. The germline V and J ends were trimmed by 3 bases and 2 bases, with 14 bases remaining between them. CDR3 sequence (DNA): TGCGCCAGCAGCCAGTCGACAGGAGTCACCTACGAGCAGTACTTC. The encoded protein is CASSQSTGVTYEQYF.

This sequence joins TRBV2 and TRBJ2-1; D ambiguous. V lost 5 bases, J lost 2 bases, and 4 bases lay in between. This CDR3 spans 12 amino acids. Germline assignment: CDR1 SNHLY and CDR2 FYNNEI. The CDR3 bases are TGTGCCAGCAGTCGACCCTACAATGAGCAGTTCTTC. Its translation is CASSRPYNEQFF.

The chain has TRBV5-1 and TRBJ2-7; TRBD1 aligns across 9 bases. Per the germline V gene, CDR1 is SGHRS and CDR2 is YFSETQ. Trimming cost V 4 bases and J 3 bases; bases outside gene matches: 5. The CDR3 spans 14 residues. The CDR3 sequence is CASSAGTGNYEQYF. CDR3 sequence (DNA): TGCGCCAGCAGCGCCGGGACAGGGAACTACGAGCAGTACTTC.

CDR3 in amino acids: CAWSAQQREDPRETQYF. The CDR3 DNA reads as TGTGCCTGGAGTGCACAACAGCGGGAGGACCCCCGAGAGACCCAGTACTTC. The chain joins TRBV30 to TRBJ2-5; 9 positions match TRBD2. The germline CDR1 and CDR2 sequences are GTSNPN and SVGIG (reference sequence). There are 17 residues in the CDR3. V lost 1 base and J lost 4; bases outside the gene matches: 13. The variable domain in full, with the rest retrieved from reference TRBV30 and TRBJ2-5, is SQTIHQWPATLVQPVGSPLSLECTVEGTSNPNLYWYRQAAGRGLQLLFYSVGIGQISSEVPQNLSASRPQDRQFILSSKKLLLSDSGFYLCAWSAQQREDPRETQYFGPGTRLLVL.

The chain is built from TRBV19 and TRBJ1-2; TRBD1 might be the D (5 bases). The CDR3 is made up of 14 amino acids. The ends were cut back, 6 bases at V and 0 bases at J, with 11 bases in the middle. CDR1 LNHDA and CDR2 SQIVND come from the germline V gene (reference sequence). In DNA, the CDR3 is TGTGCCAGTAGGGACATTTCGACTAACTATGGCTACACCTTC. Encoded protein: CASRDISTNYGYTF.

The CDR3 nucleotides read TGCGCCAGCAGCGCCGACGGTTCTGGGGCCAACGTCCTGACTTTC. This gives the protein CASSADGSGANVLTF. The V gene is TRBV5-1, the J gene TRBJ2-6; D unclear. Trimming removed 4 bases at V and 1 base at J, with 9 bases between. The length of the CDR3 is 15 residues. Germline CDR1 is SGHRS and CDR2 is YFSETQ.